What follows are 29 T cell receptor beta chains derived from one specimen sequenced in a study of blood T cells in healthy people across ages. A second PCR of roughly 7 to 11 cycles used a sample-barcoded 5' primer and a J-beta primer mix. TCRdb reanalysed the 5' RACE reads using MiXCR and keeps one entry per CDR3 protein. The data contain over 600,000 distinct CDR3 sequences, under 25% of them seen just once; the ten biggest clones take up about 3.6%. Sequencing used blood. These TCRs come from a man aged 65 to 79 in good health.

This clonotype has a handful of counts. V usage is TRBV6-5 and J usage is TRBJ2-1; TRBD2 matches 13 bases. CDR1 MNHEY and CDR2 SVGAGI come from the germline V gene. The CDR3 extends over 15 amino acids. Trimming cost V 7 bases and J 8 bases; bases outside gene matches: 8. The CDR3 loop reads CASTWTSGSVDEQFF. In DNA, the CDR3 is TGTGCCAGCACCTGGACTAGCGGGAGTGTGGATGAGCAGTTCTTC.

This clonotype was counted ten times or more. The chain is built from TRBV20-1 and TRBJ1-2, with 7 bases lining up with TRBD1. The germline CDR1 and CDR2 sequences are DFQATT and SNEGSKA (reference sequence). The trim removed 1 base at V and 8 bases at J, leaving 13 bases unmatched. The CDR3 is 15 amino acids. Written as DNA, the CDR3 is TGCAGTGCTAGAGTGCCAGGGGGTAAGGACGGCGGCTACACCTTC. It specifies CSARVPGGKDGGYTF.

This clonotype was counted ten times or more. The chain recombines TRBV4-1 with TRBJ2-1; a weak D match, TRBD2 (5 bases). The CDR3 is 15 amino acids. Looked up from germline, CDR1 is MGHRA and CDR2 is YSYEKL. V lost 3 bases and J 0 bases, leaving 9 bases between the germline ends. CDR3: CASSHVRDSYNEQFF. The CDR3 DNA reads TGCGCCAGCAGCCATGTTCGGGACTCCTACAATGAGCAGTTCTTC.

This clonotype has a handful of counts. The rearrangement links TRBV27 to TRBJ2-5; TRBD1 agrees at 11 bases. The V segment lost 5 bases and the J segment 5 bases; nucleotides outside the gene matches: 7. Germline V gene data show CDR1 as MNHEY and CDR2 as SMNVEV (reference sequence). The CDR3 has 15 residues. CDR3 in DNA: TGTGCCAGCAGTATAGGACAGGGGGCCCGTGAGACCCAGTACTTC. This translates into CASSIGQGARETQYF.

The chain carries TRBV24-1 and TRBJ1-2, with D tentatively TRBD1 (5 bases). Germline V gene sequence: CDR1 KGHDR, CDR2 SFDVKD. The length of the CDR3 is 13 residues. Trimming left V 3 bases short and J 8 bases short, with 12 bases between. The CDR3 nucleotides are TGTGCCACCAGTGATGGGGACTCGAAGGGCTACACCTTC. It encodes CATSDGDSKGYTF.

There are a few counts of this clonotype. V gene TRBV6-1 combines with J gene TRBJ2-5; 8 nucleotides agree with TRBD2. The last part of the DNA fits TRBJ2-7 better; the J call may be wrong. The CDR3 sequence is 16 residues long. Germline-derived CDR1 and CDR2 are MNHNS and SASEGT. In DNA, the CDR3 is TGTGCCAGCAGTGGGGAGGGGACTAGTTTTCCCTACGAGCAGTACTTC. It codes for CASSGEGTSFPYEQYF.

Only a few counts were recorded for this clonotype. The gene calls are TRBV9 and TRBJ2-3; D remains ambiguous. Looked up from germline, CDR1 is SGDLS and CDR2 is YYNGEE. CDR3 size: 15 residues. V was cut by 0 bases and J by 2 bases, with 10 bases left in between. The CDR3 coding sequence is TGTGCCAGCAGCGTAGATCACTCTTACACAGATACGCAGTATTTT. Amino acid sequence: CASSVDHSYTDTQYF.

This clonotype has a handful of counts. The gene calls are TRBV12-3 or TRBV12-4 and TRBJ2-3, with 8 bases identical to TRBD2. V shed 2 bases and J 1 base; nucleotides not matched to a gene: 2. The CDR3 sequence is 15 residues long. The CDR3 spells CASSLIGGGTDTQYF. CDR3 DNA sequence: TGTGCCAGCAGTTTAATCGGGGGGGGCACAGATACGCAGTATTTT.

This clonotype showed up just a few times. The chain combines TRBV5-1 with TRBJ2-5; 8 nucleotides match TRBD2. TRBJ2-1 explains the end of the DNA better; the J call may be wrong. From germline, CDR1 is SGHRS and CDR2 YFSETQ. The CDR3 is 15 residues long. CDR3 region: CASSLGGGRTNEQFF. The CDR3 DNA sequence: TGCGCCAGCAGCCTCGGGGGCGGGAGGACCAATGAGCAGTTCTTC.

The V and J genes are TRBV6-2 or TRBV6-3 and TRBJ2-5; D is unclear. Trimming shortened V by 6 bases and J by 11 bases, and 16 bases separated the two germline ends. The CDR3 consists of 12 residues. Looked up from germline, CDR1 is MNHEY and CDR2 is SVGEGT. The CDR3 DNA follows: TGTGCCAGCAGCGAACCCTCTAAAGAGCAGTACTTC. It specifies CASSEPSKEQYF.

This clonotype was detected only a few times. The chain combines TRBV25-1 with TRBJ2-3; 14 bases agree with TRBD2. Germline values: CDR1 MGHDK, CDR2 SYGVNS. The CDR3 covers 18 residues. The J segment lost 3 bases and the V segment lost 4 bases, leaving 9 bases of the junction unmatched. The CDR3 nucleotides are TGTGCCAGCAGTGGGGGGACTAGCGGGAGAGGAGGGACAGATACGCAGTATTTT. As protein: CASSGGTSGRGGTDTQYF.

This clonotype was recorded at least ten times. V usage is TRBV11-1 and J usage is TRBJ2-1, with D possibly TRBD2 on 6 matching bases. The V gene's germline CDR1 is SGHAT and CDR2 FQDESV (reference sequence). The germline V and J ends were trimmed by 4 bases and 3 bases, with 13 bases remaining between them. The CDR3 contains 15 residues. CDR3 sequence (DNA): TGTGCCAGCAGCTCCTCAGGGACTGGCTACAATGAGCAGTTCTTC. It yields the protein CASSSSGTGYNEQFF.

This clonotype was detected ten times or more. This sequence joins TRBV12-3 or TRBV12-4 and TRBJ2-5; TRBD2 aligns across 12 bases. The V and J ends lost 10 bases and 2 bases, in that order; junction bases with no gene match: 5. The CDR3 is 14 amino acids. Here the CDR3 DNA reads TGTGCCACCAAGACTAGCGGGGGACAAGAGACCCAGTACTTC. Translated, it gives CATKTSGGQETQYF.

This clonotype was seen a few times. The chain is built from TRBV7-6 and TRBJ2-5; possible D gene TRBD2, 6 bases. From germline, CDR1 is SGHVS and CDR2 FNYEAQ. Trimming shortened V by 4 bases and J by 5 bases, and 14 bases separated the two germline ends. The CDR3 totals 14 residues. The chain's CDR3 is CASSSRPSEETQYF. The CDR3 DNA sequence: TGTGCCAGCAGCTCGCGACCTAGCGAGGAGACCCAGTACTTC.

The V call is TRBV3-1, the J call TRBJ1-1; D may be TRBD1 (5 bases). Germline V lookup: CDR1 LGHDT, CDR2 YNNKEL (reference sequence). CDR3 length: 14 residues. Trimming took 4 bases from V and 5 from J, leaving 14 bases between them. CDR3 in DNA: TGTGCCAGCAGCCGGTCGGGGGTTGAGACTGAAGCTTTCTTT. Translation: CASSRSGVETEAFF.

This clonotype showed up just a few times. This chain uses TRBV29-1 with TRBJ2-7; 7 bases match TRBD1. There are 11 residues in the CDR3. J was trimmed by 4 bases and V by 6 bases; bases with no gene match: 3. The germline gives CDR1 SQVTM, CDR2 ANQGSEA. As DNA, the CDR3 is TGCAGCGTCGAGGACAGGTACGAGCAGTACTTC. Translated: CSVEDRYEQYF.

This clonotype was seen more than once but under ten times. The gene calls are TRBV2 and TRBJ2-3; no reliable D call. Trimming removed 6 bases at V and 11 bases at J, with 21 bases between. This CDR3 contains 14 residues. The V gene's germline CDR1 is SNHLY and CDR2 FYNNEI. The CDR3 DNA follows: TGTGCCAGCAGCCCCCAAGGAACCGAGGATGGGCAGTATTTT. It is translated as CASSPQGTEDGQYF.

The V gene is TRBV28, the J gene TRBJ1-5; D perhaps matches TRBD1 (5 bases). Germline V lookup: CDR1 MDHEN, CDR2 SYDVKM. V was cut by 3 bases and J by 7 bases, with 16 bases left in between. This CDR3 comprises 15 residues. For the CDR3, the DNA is TGTGCCAGCAGTTTTAGGGACGGCGAATGGCAGCCCCAGCATTTT. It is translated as CASSFRDGEWQPQHF.

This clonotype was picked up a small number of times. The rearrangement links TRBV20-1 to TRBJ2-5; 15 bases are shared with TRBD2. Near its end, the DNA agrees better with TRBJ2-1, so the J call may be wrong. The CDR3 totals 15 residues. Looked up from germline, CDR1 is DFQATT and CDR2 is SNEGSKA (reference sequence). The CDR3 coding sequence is TGCAGTGCCACGCCCGCCGGGACTAGCGGGAGGGAGCAGTTCTTC. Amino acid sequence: CSATPAGTSGREQFF.

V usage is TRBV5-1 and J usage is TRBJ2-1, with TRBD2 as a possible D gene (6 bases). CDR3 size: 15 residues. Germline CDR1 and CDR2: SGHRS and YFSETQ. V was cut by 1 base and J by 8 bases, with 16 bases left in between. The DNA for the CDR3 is TGCGCCAGCAGCTTGTACAGGCCGGGCGGGGATGAGCAGTTCTTC. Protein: CASSLYRPGGDEQFF.

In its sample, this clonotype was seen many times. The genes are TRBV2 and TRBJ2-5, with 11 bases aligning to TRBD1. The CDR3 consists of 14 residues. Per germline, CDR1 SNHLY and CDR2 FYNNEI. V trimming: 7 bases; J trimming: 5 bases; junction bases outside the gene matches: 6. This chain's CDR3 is CASMMDRGLETQYF. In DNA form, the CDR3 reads TGTGCCAGCATGATGGACAGGGGGCTGGAGACCCAGTACTTC.

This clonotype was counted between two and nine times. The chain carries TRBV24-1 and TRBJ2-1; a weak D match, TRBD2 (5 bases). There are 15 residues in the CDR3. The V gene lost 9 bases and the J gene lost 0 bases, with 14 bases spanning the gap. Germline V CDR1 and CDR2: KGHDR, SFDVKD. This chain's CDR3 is CATGPGGNSYNEQFF. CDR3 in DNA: TGTGCCACCGGTCCCGGAGGAAACTCCTACAATGAGCAGTTCTTC.

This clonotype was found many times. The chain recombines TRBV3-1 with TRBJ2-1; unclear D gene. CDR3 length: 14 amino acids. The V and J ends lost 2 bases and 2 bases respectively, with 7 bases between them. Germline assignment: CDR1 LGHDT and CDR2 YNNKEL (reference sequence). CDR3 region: CASSQSLTYNEQFF. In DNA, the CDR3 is TGTGCCAGCAGCCAATCACTAACCTACAATGAGCAGTTCTTC.

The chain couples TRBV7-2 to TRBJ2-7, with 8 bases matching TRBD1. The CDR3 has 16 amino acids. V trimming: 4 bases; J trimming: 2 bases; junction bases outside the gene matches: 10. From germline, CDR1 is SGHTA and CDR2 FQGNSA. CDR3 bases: TGTGCCAGCAGCTCGTCGGGGACAGGCTTGACCTACGAGCAGTACTTC. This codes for CASSSSGTGLTYEQYF.

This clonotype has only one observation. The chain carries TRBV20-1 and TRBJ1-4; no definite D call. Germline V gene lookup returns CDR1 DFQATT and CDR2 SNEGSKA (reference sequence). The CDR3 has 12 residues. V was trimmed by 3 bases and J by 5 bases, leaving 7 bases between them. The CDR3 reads CSASPDNEKLFF. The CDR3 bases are TGCAGTGCTAGTCCGGACAATGAAAAACTGTTTTTT.

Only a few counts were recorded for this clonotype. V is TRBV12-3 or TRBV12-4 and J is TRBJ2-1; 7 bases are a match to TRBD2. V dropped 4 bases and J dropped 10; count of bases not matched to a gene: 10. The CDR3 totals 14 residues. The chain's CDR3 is CASSSPGGRVEQFF. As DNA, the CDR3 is TGTGCCAGCAGTTCTCCTGGCGGGAGAGTAGAGCAGTTCTTC.

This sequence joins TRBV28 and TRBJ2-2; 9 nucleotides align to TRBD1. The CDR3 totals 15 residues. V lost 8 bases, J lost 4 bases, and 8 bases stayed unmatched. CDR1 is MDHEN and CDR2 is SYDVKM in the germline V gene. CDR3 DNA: TGTGCCAGCGATTCACAGGGGGCGGGCACCGGGGAGCTGTTTTTT. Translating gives CASDSQGAGTGELFF.

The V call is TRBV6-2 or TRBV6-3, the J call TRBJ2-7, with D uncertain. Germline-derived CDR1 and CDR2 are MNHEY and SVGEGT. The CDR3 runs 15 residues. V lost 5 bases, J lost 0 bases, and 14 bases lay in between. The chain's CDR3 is CASSRPPQTSYEQYF. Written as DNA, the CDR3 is TGTGCCAGCAGTCGTCCACCCCAAACCTCCTACGAGCAGTACTTC.

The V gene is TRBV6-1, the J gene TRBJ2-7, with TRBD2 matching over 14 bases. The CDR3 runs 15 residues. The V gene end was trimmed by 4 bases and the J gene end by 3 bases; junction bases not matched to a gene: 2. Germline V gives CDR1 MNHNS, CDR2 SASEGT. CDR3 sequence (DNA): TGTGCCAGCAGTGGACTAGCGGGAGGGAACTACGAGCAGTACTTC. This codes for CASSGLAGGNYEQYF.